A single T cell receptor (beta chain) is shown here with its context. It has no known antigen specificity. No clone much larger than this one lies a single base away; base qualities are absent. These data come from a study of blood T cell repertoires in COVID-19 (dated by TCRdb to the early 2020s). The study in broad terms: Collaborator samples came from the United States, Italy and Spain and covered acute and convalescent phases of COVID-19. The prospective study material was composed of cDNA or gDNA derived from T cells, B-cell-depleted T cells, or PBMCs. Subjects who had been exposed to COVID-19, were actively infected with it, or had recovered from it provided the deeply sampled blood TCRbeta repertoires that made up the dataset. The repertoires were released in a freely available public database intended as a resource for research on the immune response to SARS-CoV-2. Samples came from the ongoing ImmuneRACE study (first 160 participants) plus 1,254 subjects from 6 global collaborators. The sample metadata nearly always contained a de-identified subject ID, COVID-19 status, age in years and sex. Where available, HLA class I and class II types were taken from metadata supplied by the sample provider and were not determined by assay-based typing.

The germline V gene encodes CDR1 LGHDT and CDR2 YNNKEL (reference sequence). Inclusive of the bounding cysteine and phenylalanine, the CDR3 is 14 residues long. The CDR3 DNA has 42 bases and is translated from base 1. Trimming accounts for 4 bases at V and 6 bases at J, while the number of junction bases matched to no gene is 7. Summary of the overall study and its limitations: The quantity of clinical and demographic metadata differed by source and by participant and was supplied without curation.

The immunoSEQ Assay, a bias-controlled multiplex PCR, was used to amplify TCRbeta CDR3 regions from genomic DNA. Regarding the original processing steps: Within the assay, amplification of reference gene primers was used to estimate how many nucleated cells each sample contained. To quantify the absolute abundance of each unique TCRbeta CDR3 rearrangement, sequence reads were collapsed and filtered. For each sample, productive Simpson clonality was calculated as the square root of Simpson's diversity index across productive rearrangements. TCRdb mirrors the immuneACCESS table, restricted to in-frame sequences. Some clones are absent from its copies; in checked studies, under half trace to an unresolved V gene, and the reason for the others is unknown. V, J and clone size reflect that table, while D and trimming were determined from the DNA. The sample profile shows roughly 200,000 clones; 80% to 90% of them were found once. The ten largest clones take up under 12% of the sample.

One collaborating source in Seattle enrolled patients during active infection and followed them longitudinally through the course of disease. The collaborating institutions used their own protocols to collect whole blood in K2EDTA tubes. For TCRbeta analysis, collaborator samples were shipped as frozen whole blood, as isolated PBMCs, or as DNA extracted from either sample type. Sequencing was done on a sample of peripheral blood. This TCR came from a woman older than 75 with COVID-19, enrolled during active disease. The chain couples TRBV3-1 (or the pseudogene TRBV3-2) to TRBJ1-1; 8 middle bases align to TRBD1. The encoded CDR3 is CASSPGQGFAEAFF. The DNA reads TGTGCCAGCAGCCCTGGACAGGGCTTCGCTGAAGCTTTCTTT.